The text below deals with one TCR beta chain. Its antigen is currently unknown. Each CDR3 protein is one row after TCRdb ran MiXCR on the RT-PCR reads. The sample includes approximately 500,000 distinct CDR3 sequences, approximately 24% of them seen just once. The source of the sample is a study of response to subunit inactivated influenza vaccine. The study, taken as a whole, reports: T cells newly recruited by each seasonal influenza vaccination are few, the authors suggested.

The germline V gene has CDR1 MNHEY and CDR2 SVGEGT. The CDR3 consists of 18 residues. V was pared by 2 bases and J by 3 bases, with 10 bases of the junction left unmatched. The data also belong to a second study, concerning T cells expressing NK-cell markers. That report adds: The authors generated TCR beta cDNA through 5'RACE template switching with UMIs. Investigators obtained TCR beta repertoires from sorted CD3+CD56+NKG2C+, CD3+CD56+NKG2C- and CD3+CD56-NKG2C+ T cells. Eight donors were sequenced, of whom seven were HCMV-seropositive, while the remaining one was HCMV-seronegative.

The TCR originated in a man aged 50 to 59 who received an inactivated influenza vaccine. The starting material was CD4+ T cells sorted from PBMCs, obtained approximately 12 days after vaccination. The chain uses TRBV6-2 or TRBV6-3 and TRBJ2-2, with TRBD1 matching 9 bases. CDR3 bases: TGTGCCAGCAGTTACCCGGGACAGGGAGTCCCACACACCGGGGAGCTGTTTTTT. Translated, it gives CASSYPGQGVPHTGELFF.